The present TCR beta chain was sequenced within a study of blood T cells in healthy people across ages. A few counts support this clonotype. A second PCR, run for roughly 6 to 11 cycles, used a sample-barcoded 5' primer plus a J-beta primer mix. A single record per CDR3 protein comes from TCRdb applying MiXCR to the 5' RACE reads. The sample yields roughly 800,000 distinct CDR3 sequences, about 25% seen once. These sequences were also reported in another study, on T cells of mothers and their children. Per that study: A few healthy Caucasian mothers and their six children donated.

The TCR sequence derives from a boy between 10 and 17 years old in good health. The sample consisted of blood.

CDR3 DNA: TGCGCCAGCAGCTTGACTAGCGGGAGGGACGAGCAGTACTTC. Translated, it gives CASSLTSGRDEQYF. The V and J genes are TRBV5-1 and TRBJ2-7, with TRBD2 matching 13 bases. Trimming at V came to 1 base and at J to 5 bases, leaving 0 bases not matched to a gene. The CDR3 has 14 amino acids. The germline V gene has CDR1 SGHRS and CDR2 YFSETQ.